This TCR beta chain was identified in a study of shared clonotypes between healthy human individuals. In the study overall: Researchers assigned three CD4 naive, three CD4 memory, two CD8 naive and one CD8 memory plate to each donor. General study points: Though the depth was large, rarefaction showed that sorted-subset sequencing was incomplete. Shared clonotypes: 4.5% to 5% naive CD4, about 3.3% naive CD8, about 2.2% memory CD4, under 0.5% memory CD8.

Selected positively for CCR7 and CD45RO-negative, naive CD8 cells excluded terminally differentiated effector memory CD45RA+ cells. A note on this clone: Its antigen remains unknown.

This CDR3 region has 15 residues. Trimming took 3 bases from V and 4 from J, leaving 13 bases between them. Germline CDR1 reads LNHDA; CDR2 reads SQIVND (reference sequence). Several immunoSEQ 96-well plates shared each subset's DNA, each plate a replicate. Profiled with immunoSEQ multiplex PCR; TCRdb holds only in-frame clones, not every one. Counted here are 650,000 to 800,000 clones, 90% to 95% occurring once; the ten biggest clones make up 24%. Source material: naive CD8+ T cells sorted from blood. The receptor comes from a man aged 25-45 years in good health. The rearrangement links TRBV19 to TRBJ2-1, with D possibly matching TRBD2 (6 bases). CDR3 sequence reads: CASSMPSGVYNEQFF. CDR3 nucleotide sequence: TGTGCCAGTAGTATGCCCTCGGGAGTGTACAATGAGCAGTTCTTC.